Listed here are 8 T cell receptor beta chains from one sample, sequenced in a study of control samples from healthy donors and cancer patients. The table came from immunoSEQ multiplex PCR; TCRdb's copy has only in-frame clones and leaves some out. The table includes 140,000 or so clones, about 91% detected once. Sequencing was performed on blood. The receptors originated from a man aged 25 to 45 in good health.

V usage is TRBV30 and J usage is TRBJ2-7, with 8 bases that match TRBD2. V shed 6 bases and J 0 bases; nucleotides not matched to a gene: 7. This CDR3 spans 14 amino acids. CDR1 is GTSNPN and CDR2 is SVGIG in the germline V gene (reference sequence). The CDR3 loop reads CACGGGLSSYEQYF. In nucleotides, the CDR3 is TGTGCCTGCGGGGGGGGCCTGAGCTCCTACGAGCAGTACTTC.

V is TRBV5-1 and J is TRBJ2-7; TRBD2 matches 10 bases. Looked up from germline, CDR1 is SGHRS and CDR2 is YFSETQ. Losses at the gene ends were 6 bases for V and 3 bases for J; bases not matched to a gene: 3. This CDR3 region has 13 residues. The CDR3 DNA is TGCGCCAGCACTATAGCGGGGGGCTACGAGCAGTACTTC. Translated, it gives CASTIAGGYEQYF.

This sequence joins TRBV5-1 and TRBJ1-4, with D tentatively TRBD1 (6 bases). The germline V gene has CDR1 SGHRS and CDR2 YFSETQ. V shed 4 bases and J shed 7 bases, with 11 bases lying between them. The CDR3 extends over 13 amino acids. For the CDR3, the DNA is TGCGCCAGCAGCAGGGGGACGGTTGAAAAACTGTTTTTT. Its protein product is CASSRGTVEKLFF.

The chain has TRBV28 and TRBJ1-2; D is possibly TRBD1 (5 bases). Germline V CDR1 and CDR2: MDHEN, SYDVKM. The CDR3 contains 12 residues. Trimming shortened V by 3 bases and J by 5 bases, and 7 bases separated the two germline ends. The CDR3 DNA reads TGTGCCAGCAGTTTGCCAGGGTATGGCTACACCTTC. Protein: CASSLPGYGYTF.

This chain connects TRBV21-1 to TRBJ1-2; TRBD1 is the table's D call, not checked against the DNA. TRBV21-1 is a documented pseudogene. The CDR3 extends over 15 amino acids. Written as DNA, the CDR3 is TGTGCCAGCAGCAAGACAGGGGGGTGTTCCATTGGCTACACCTTC. Translation: CASSKTGGCSIGYTF.

The chain has TRBV14 and TRBJ1-1; a possible D gene is TRBD1 (5 bases). V shed 0 bases and J shed 4 bases, with 12 bases lying between them. Germline-derived CDR1 and CDR2 are SGHDN and FVKESK. The length of the CDR3 is 15 residues. CDR3 nucleotide sequence: TGTGCCAGCAGCCAAGATGGGGCTGGGGGCACTGAAGCTTTCTTT. Translation gives CASSQDGAGGTEAFF.

The chain combines TRBV6-1 with TRBJ2-7, with unresolved D. V gave up 2 bases and J gave up 4 bases, with 3 bases separating them. The CDR3 is 11 amino acids. CDR1 and CDR2 (germline): MNHNS, SASEGT. The CDR3 region is CASSEPYEQYF. The CDR3 coding sequence is TGTGCCAGCAGTGAACCTTACGAGCAGTACTTC.

This clone is a singleton in its sample. CDR3 amino acids: CASSFGQGAGGYTF. The DNA of the CDR3 is TGTGCCAGCAGCTTTGGACAGGGGGCTGGCGGCTACACCTTC. The rearrangement uses TRBV7-9 and TRBJ1-2; 11 positions match TRBD1. V gave up 3 bases and J gave up 8 bases; unmatched junction bases: 5. This CDR3 has 14 amino acids. Germline V lookup: CDR1 SEHNR, CDR2 FQNEAQ (reference sequence).